A selection of T cell receptor beta chains follows, all from one sample in a study of T cells in Graves' hyperthyroidism and ophthalmopathy. In TCRdb, the multiplex PCR reads were re-called with MiXCR into one record per CDR3 protein. This repertoire shows around 300,000 distinct CDR3 sequences, approximately 18% found once; its top ten account for less than 40%. Sequencing was carried out using blood. All receptors derive from a man between 50 and 59 years old with Graves' ophthalmopathy. The CDR3 runs from the conserved cysteine through the conserved F or W. A D gene is named only where the DNA matches it firmly. Size values are once, few and many counts, or a class for expanded clones, and some rows have none.

>TRBV24-1|-|TRBD1|TRBJ2-2
CATSRTGSTGELFF
TGTGCCACCAGTAGGACAGGGAGCACCGGGGAGCTGTTTTTT
>TRBV6-1|few|-|TRBJ1-1
CASSLTTPEAFF
TGTGCCAGCAGCCTCACCACTCCTGAAGCTTTCTTT
>TRBV27|few|TRBD1|TRBJ1-4
CASSLRAGTVNEKLFF
TGTGCCAGCAGTTTAAGGGCAGGGACAGTTAATGAAAAACTGTTTTTT
>TRBV5-5|few|-|TRBJ1-3
CASSIGDTSGNTIYF
TGTGCCAGCAGCATTGGCGACACCTCTGGAAACACCATATATTTT
>TRBV6-1|-|-|TRBJ2-7
CASSSRQGSGGEQYF
TGTGCCAGCAGTTCACGACAGGGGTCGGGGGGTGAGCAGTACTTC
>TRBV28|-|-|TRBJ2-1
CASSLAREGNEQFF
TGTGCCAGCAGTTTAGCCAGGGAAGGCAATGAGCAGTTCTTC
>TRBV11-2|many|TRBD1|TRBJ2-7
CASSPIAGQGGFEQYF
TGTGCCAGCAGCCCTATAGCAGGACAGGGAGGATTCGAGCAGTACTTC
>TRBV3-1|-|-|TRBJ2-3
CASSQAFLGGDTQYF
TGTGCCAGCAGCCAAGCATTCCTAGGAGGGGATACGCAGTATTTT
>TRBV11-2|many|-|TRBJ2-2
CASSLTGAGELFF
TGTGCCAGCAGCTTAACGGGAGCCGGGGAGCTGTTTTTT
>TRBV28|few|TRBD1|TRBJ2-1
CASTKGARGLSDEQFF
TGTGCCAGCACCAAAGGGGCTAGGGGGCTCTCGGATGAGCAGTTCTTC
>TRBV12-3/TRBV12-4|-|TRBD1|TRBJ2-1
CASSSTGGNSYNEQFF
TGTGCCAGCAGTTCGACAGGGGGTAACTCCTACAATGAGCAGTTCTTC
>TRBV29-1|few|-|TRBJ1-2
CSVEHGYTF
TGCAGCGTCGAGCATGGCTACACCTTC
>TRBV7-9|many|-|TRBJ2-3
CASSLAETTSTDTQYF
TGTGCCAGCAGCTTAGCGGAGACGACTAGCACAGATACGCAGTATTTT
>TRBV30|-|TRBD1|TRBJ1-2
CAWTDNPQGGYGYTF
TGTGCCTGGACTGACAATCCCCAGGGGGGATATGGCTACACCTTC
>TRBV27|few|-|TRBJ2-7
CASSYEGSYEQYF
TGTGCCAGCAGTTACGAGGGCTCCTACGAGCAGTACTTC
>TRBV11-2|many|TRBD1|TRBJ1-2
CASSRDRGPGYTF
TGTGCCAGCAGCAGGGACAGGGGGCCTGGCTACACCTTC
>TRBV6-2/TRBV6-3|-|TRBD2|TRBJ2-1
CASSALSGSDEQFF
TGTGCCAGCAGTGCCCTTAGCGGGAGCGATGAGCAGTTCTTC
>TRBV20-1|-|-|TRBJ1-6
CSASNNSPLHF
TGCAGTGCTAGTAATAATTCACCCCTCCACTTT
>TRBV14|many|-|TRBJ2-3
CASSRGTSLSTDTQYF
TGTGCCAGCAGCCGGGGGACCTCCCTTAGCACAGATACGCAGTATTTT
>TRBV7-2|-|TRBD2|TRBJ2-1
CASNEGPGLAGVGLYNEQFF
TGTGCCAGCAACGAGGGTCCGGGACTAGCGGGAGTGGGGCTCTACAATGAGCAGTTCTTC
>TRBV3-1|-|TRBD1|TRBJ1-2
CASSKDRGYGYTF
TGTGCCAGCAGCAAGGACAGGGGTTATGGCTACACCTTC
>TRBV5-4|many|TRBD2|TRBJ2-1
CASSYPGGNSYNEQFF
TGTGCCAGCAGCTATCCGGGAGGTAACTCCTACAATGAGCAGTTCTTC
>TRBV12-3/TRBV12-4|many|TRBD1|TRBJ2-2
CASSQGAYPGELFF
TGTGCCAGCAGTCAGGGGGCATACCCGGGGGAGCTGTTTTTT
>TRBV7-8|many|TRBD2|TRBJ2-1
CASSSHGGLAAMNEQFF
TGTGCCAGCAGCTCCCACGGAGGACTAGCGGCGATGAATGAGCAGTTCTTC
>TRBV16|few|-|TRBJ1-3
CASSQQNSGNTIYF
TGTGCCAGCAGCCAACAAAACTCTGGAAACACCATATATTTT
>TRBV28|few|-|TRBJ1-6
CASSPTGGYNSPLHF
TGTGCCAGCAGCCCAACAGGAGGGTATAATTCACCCCTCCACTTT
>TRBV11-2|-|-|TRBJ2-1
CASGFDEQFF
TGTGCCAGCGGGTTTGATGAGCAGTTCTTC
>TRBV5-1|few|TRBD1|TRBJ1-4
CASSLGQGASSSNEKLFF
TGCGCCAGCAGCTTGGGCCAGGGGGCGAGTTCCTCTAATGAAAAACTGTTTTTT
>TRBV28|many|-|TRBJ2-7
CASRSQGKGYEQYF
TGTGCCAGCAGATCACAGGGAAAGGGCTACGAGCAGTACTTC
>TRBV6-1|few|-|TRBJ1-3
CASSPVDTIYF
TGTGCCAGCAGCCCCGTGGACACCATATATTTT
>TRBV28|few|-|TRBJ1-3
CASSGQPSGNTIYF
TGTGCCAGCTCCGGACAGCCCTCTGGAAACACCATATATTTT
>TRBV2|many|-|TRBJ2-2
CASSKRSNTGELFF
TGTGCCAGCAGTAAACGTTCGAACACCGGGGAGCTGTTTTTT
>TRBV20-1|many|-|TRBJ2-1
CSGEAEGYNEQFF
TGCAGTGGTGAGGCGGAGGGGTACAATGAGCAGTTCTTC
>TRBV10-3|-|TRBD1|TRBJ2-1
CAISESGQVYNEQFF
TGTGCCATCAGTGAGTCCGGACAGGTTTACAATGAGCAGTTCTTC
>TRBV7-2|many|TRBD1|TRBJ1-1
CASSETGLMAEAFF
TGTGCCAGCAGCGAGACAGGGCTCATGGCTGAAGCTTTCTTT
>TRBV27|many|TRBD1|TRBJ2-7
CASSPGTGWVGHHEQYF
TGTGCCAGCAGTCCTGGGACAGGGTGGGTAGGGCATCACGAGCAGTACTTC
>TRBV10-3|few|TRBD2|TRBJ2-5
CAISDGSGWGRETQYF
TGTGCCATCAGTGACGGTAGCGGGTGGGGCCGGGAGACCCAGTACTTC
>TRBV2|-|-|TRBJ2-1
CASRLDWSSYNEQFF
TGCGCCAGCAGACTTGACTGGAGCTCCTACAATGAGCAGTTCTTC
>TRBV12-3/TRBV12-4|many|TRBD2|TRBJ2-1
CASRTGTSVVDEQFF
TGTGCCAGCAGGACCGGGACTAGTGTGGTCGATGAGCAGTTCTTC
>TRBV2|many|-|TRBJ1-1
CASSEGRTRQTEAFF
TGTGCCAGCAGTGAAGGGCGGACACGGCAGACTGAAGCTTTCTTT
>TRBV24-1|-|-|TRBJ2-1
CATSGSHLSYNEQFF
TGTGCCACCAGTGGTTCTCACCTTTCCTACAATGAGCAGTTCTTC
>TRBV6-1|-|-|TRBJ1-2
CASSEIGNYGYTF
TGTGCCAGCAGTGAAATCGGAAACTATGGCTACACCTTC
>TRBV3-1|many|-|TRBJ2-7
CASSQVGYGEQYF
TGTGCCAGCAGCCAAGTTGGATACGGAGAGCAGTACTTC
>TRBV7-9|-|-|TRBJ2-7
CASSLEGPTGQRSYEQYF
TGTGCCAGCAGCTTGGAGGGGCCAACGGGACAGCGATCGTACGAGCAGTACTTC
>TRBV7-3|many|-|TRBJ2-1
CASSSRTSFVNEQFF
TGTGCCAGCAGCTCTCGAACTAGTTTTGTTAATGAGCAGTTCTTC
>TRBV5-1|many|-|TRBJ1-1
CASSFGILENTEAFF
TGCGCCAGCAGCTTTGGTATTCTTGAGAACACTGAAGCTTTCTTT